Each of the 21 T cell receptor beta chains below was sequenced from the same sample in a study of CD8+ T cells in alopecia areata. cDNA serving as the sequencing template came from extracted, reverse transcribed RNA. Data came from immunoSEQ multiplex PCR; TCRdb stores just in-frame clones and leaves some out. The repertoire holds about 180,000 clones, with less than 70% as singletons. Treatment defined: oral pan-JAK inhibitor, 5-10 mg twice daily. The specimen comprised CD8+ T cells sorted from blood, sampled at week 24, from a patient treated with tofacitinib. These receptors originate from a human donor with alopecia areata.

To note about this clone: Other DNA sequences in the sample encode the same CDR3. The genes are TRBV4-3 and TRBJ2-1; D might be TRBD1 (6 bases). Deletions cut 4 bases from V and 0 bases from J, with 13 bases between. The CDR3 runs to 16 residues. Germline lookup yields CDR1 LGHNA and CDR2 YSLEER. The CDR3 region is CASSLSRGSSYNEQFF. For the CDR3, the DNA is TGCGCCAGCAGCCTCTCAAGGGGGAGCTCCTACAATGAGCAGTTCTTC.

The chain employs TRBV29-1 and TRBJ2-7, with D possibly being TRBD1 (6 bases). This CDR3 is built from 13 residues. Germline V gives CDR1 SQVTM, CDR2 ANQGSEA. V was pared by 5 bases and J by 6 bases, with 17 bases between. The CDR3 region is CSVLGTTGPEQYF. DNA of the CDR3: TGCAGCGTTCTGGGGACGACAGGTCCCGAGCAGTACTTC.

This clone was seen more than once but under ten times. The rearrangement links TRBV27 to TRBJ2-1; 11 nucleotides match TRBD2. The V segment lost 2 bases and the J segment 15 bases; nucleotides outside the gene matches: 6. The germline V gene has CDR1 MNHEY and CDR2 SMNVEV (reference sequence). The CDR3 contains 13 residues. The CDR3 region has the DNA TGTGCCAGCAGTTTAATACTAGCGGGGGAACGGTTCTTC. It codes for CASSLILAGERFF.

The chain recombines TRBV9 with TRBJ2-6; D might be TRBD1 (6 bases). CDR1 and CDR2 from the germline V gene are SGDLS and YYNGEE. This CDR3 comprises 18 residues. V lost 4 bases and J 0 bases, leaving 17 bases between the germline ends. Here the CDR3 DNA reads TGTGCCAGCAGCCCTCGACAGGACAGATACTCTGGGGCCAACGTCCTGACTTTC. Amino acids: CASSPRQDRYSGANVLTF.

CDR3 protein: CASSLGPGANSYEQYF. For the CDR3, the DNA is TGCGCCAGCAGCTTGGGGCCGGGGGCGAACTCCTACGAGCAGTACTTC. The chain uses TRBV5-1 and TRBJ2-7; D assignment may be TRBD1 or TRBD2 (6 bases each). CDR3 size: 16 residues. V was pared by 0 bases and J by 0 bases, with 13 bases between. The V gene's germline CDR1 is SGHRS and CDR2 YFSETQ.

V usage is TRBV5-6 and J usage is TRBJ1-2; D is unclear. CDR1 and CDR2 (germline): SGHDT, YYEEEE. The CDR3 spans 12 residues. Deletions cut 1 base from V and 3 bases from J, with 4 bases between. CDR3 nucleotides: TGTGCCAGCAGCTTGACAGACTATGGCTACACCTTC. This translates into CASSLTDYGYTF.

The chain uses TRBV30 and TRBJ1-2; TRBD1 agrees at 7 bases. V lost 1 base to trimming and J lost 7 bases; unmatched junction nucleotides: 12. Germline V CDR1 and CDR2: GTSNPN, SVGIG (reference sequence). This CDR3 is built from 15 residues. The chain's CDR3 is CAWSDTGVILSGYTF. CDR3 sequence (DNA): TGTGCCTGGAGTGACACAGGGGTTATTTTAAGTGGCTACACCTTC.

In this sample, this clone turned up a few times. This chain uses TRBV14 with TRBJ2-1; the match to TRBD2 covers 10 bases. V was pared by 4 bases and J by 0 bases, with 3 bases of the junction left unmatched. CDR1 is SGHDN and CDR2 is FVKESK in the germline V gene. CDR3 size: 16 residues. The CDR3 reads CASSLVAGGSYNEQFF. In nucleotides, the CDR3 is TGTGCCAGCAGCCTAGTAGCGGGGGGCTCCTACAATGAGCAGTTCTTC.

This clone was detected only once. Other DNA sequences in the sample encode the same CDR3. The chain joins TRBV4-3 to TRBJ1-1; D uncertain. This CDR3 contains 14 residues. In germline, CDR1 is LGHNA, CDR2 YSLEER. Trimming cost V 0 bases and J 2 bases, with 7 bases left between them. The CDR3 sequence: CASSQDSVNTEAFF. CDR3 in DNA: TGCGCCAGCAGCCAAGATTCGGTCAACACTGAAGCTTTCTTT.

The V call is TRBV15, the J call TRBJ2-3; perhaps D is TRBD1 or TRBD2 (5 bases each). CDR1 LNHNV and CDR2 YYDKDF come from the germline V gene (reference sequence). CDR3 length: 15 residues. V was cut by 0 bases and J by 6 bases, with 13 bases left in between. This CDR3 reads CATSREGRGSDTQYF. The DNA of the CDR3 is TGTGCCACCAGCAGAGAGGGACGCGGGTCGGATACGCAGTATTTT.

This clone has a handful of counts. This chain uses TRBV27 with TRBJ2-7; D is ambiguous. The CDR3 spans 12 residues. V gave up 6 bases and J gave up 5 bases, with 11 bases separating them. Germline CDR1 and CDR2: MNHEY and SMNVEV (reference sequence). CDR3 nucleotides: TGTGCCAGCAGCCTGAACAGAGACGAGCAGTACTTC. Translating it yields CASSLNRDEQYF.

V gene TRBV7-9 combines with J gene TRBJ2-3; D is uncertain. Deletions cut 7 bases from V and 5 bases from J, with 19 bases between. The CDR3 covers 15 residues. CDR1 and CDR2 from the germline V gene are SEHNR and FQNEAQ (reference sequence). The CDR3 region has the DNA TGTGCCAGCATCAACAGCCAGGCCCCTCGAGATACGCAGTATTTT. Encoded protein: CASINSQAPRDTQYF. Variable domain in full (rest from reference TRBV7-9 and TRBJ2-3): DTGVSQNPRHKITKRGQNVTFRCDPISEHNRLYWYRQTLGQGPEFLTYFQNEAQLEKSRLLSDRFSAERPKGSFSTLEIQRTEQGDSAMYLCASINSQAPRDTQYFGPGTRLTVL.

The chain links TRBV11-2 to TRBJ2-7; D is undetermined. The germline V gene has CDR1 SGHAT and CDR2 FQNNGV. The V end lost 3 bases, the J end lost 2 bases, and 11 bases lay between the germline ends. The CDR3 totals 14 residues. The DNA of the CDR3 is TGTGCCAGCAGCTTCGGCGGAACGACCTACGAGCAGTACTTC. The encoded protein is CASSFGGTTYEQYF. Using reference TRBV11-2 and TRBJ2-7 for the parts outside the CDR3, the full variable domain is EAGVAQSPRYKIIEKRQSVAFWCNPISGHATLYWYQQILGQGPKLLIQFQNNGVVDDSQLPKDRFSAERLKGVDSTLKIQPAKLEDSAVYLCASSFGGTTYEQYFGPGTRLTVT.

This clone is a singleton in its sample. DNA of the CDR3: TGTGCCAGCAGAACCGGGACAGGGAGCACTGAAGCTTTCTTT. Amino acids: CASRTGTGSTEAFF. The chain employs TRBV27 and TRBJ1-1, with TRBD1 matching 9 bases. This CDR3 region has 14 residues. The ends lost 6 bases at V and 4 bases at J; junction bases unmatched: 6. Looked up from germline, CDR1 is MNHEY and CDR2 is SMNVEV (reference sequence).

This sequence joins TRBV7-2 and TRBJ2-7, with D possibly TRBD1 on 5 matching bases. The CDR3 consists of 13 residues. Germline V gene data show CDR1 as SGHTA and CDR2 as FQGNSA. V was pared by 1 base and J by 6 bases, with 10 bases between. The CDR3 protein is CASSLGRGAEQYF. CDR3 in DNA: TGTGCCAGCAGCTTAGGGCGTGGGGCCGAGCAGTACTTC.

This chain joins TRBV4-2 and TRBJ2-7; 10 bases align to TRBD2. V was pared by 4 bases and J by 0 bases, with 3 bases of the junction left unmatched. CDR3 size: 15 residues. Germline V gives CDR1 LGHNA, CDR2 YNFKEQ. CDR3 protein: CASSLSGGLSYEQYF. The CDR3 DNA sequence: TGTGCCAGCAGCCTTAGCGGGGGGCTCTCCTACGAGCAGTACTTC.

The gene calls are TRBV6-5 and TRBJ2-7; TRBD1 aligns across 10 bases. The CDR3 loop spans 16 amino acids. The germline V gene has CDR1 MNHEY and CDR2 SVGAGI. With 4 bases clipped from V and 6 bases from J, the junction kept 12 bases outside the gene matches. CDR3 coding DNA: TGTGCCAGCAGTTCCTGGGACAGGGGAAGTTTGGCCGAGCAGTACTTC. It encodes CASSSWDRGSLAEQYF.

The rearrangement uses TRBV19 and TRBJ1-2; no reliable D call. Per germline, CDR1 LNHDA and CDR2 SQIVND (reference sequence). The V end was cut by 3 bases, the J end by 2 bases, with 13 bases between. This CDR3 comprises 15 residues. CDR3 sequence reads: CASSISAEGNYGYTF. DNA for the CDR3: TGTGCCAGTAGTATTTCTGCGGAAGGGAACTATGGCTACACCTTC.

The chain carries TRBV4-3 and TRBJ1-4; D gene ambiguous. V gave up 1 base and J gave up 12 bases, with 18 bases separating them. Looked up from germline, CDR1 is LGHNA and CDR2 is YSLEER. The length of the CDR3 is 15 residues. CDR3 region: CASSQGTSGGLELFF. CDR3 nucleotides: TGCGCCAGCAGCCAAGGGACCTCTGGAGGCCTGGAACTGTTTTTT.

This chain links TRBV7-9 with TRBJ2-5; perhaps TRBD1 as D (6 bases). This CDR3 is 16 amino acids long. The germline V and J ends were trimmed by 4 bases and 4 bases, with 19 bases remaining between them. The V gene's germline CDR1 is SEHNR and CDR2 FQNEAQ (reference sequence). The CDR3 DNA is TGTGCCAGCAGCTCCTCAACAGGGTATCGAGTAGAGACCCAGTACTTC. The encoded protein is CASSSSTGYRVETQYF.

In this sample, this clone turned up a few times. The chain uses TRBV11-2 and TRBJ2-7; the match to TRBD2 covers 8 bases. The CDR3 totals 14 residues. V trimming: 5 bases; J trimming: 2 bases; junction bases outside the gene matches: 5. The V gene's germline CDR1 is SGHAT and CDR2 FQNNGV. CDR3 sequence (DNA): TGTGCCAGCAGCCGCGGGCGGGGGGCCTACGAGCAGTACTTC. Amino acid sequence: CASSRGRGAYEQYF.